Here is one T cell receptor beta chain with its context. The antigen remains undetermined. Generated by immunoSEQ multiplex PCR, the TCRdb table keeps only in-frame clones and is missing some. The sample contains 380,000 or so clones, about 88% of which appear only once. These data belong to a study of Ad26.COV2.S vaccination and SARS-CoV-2 variants. On the study more broadly: Vaccine-arm donor from the placebo-controlled COV1001 Ad26.COV2.S trial. Dosing was one shot or two shots 56 days apart.

Broader study findings: Substantial breadth in spike-specific CD8+ and CD4+ T cell responses was reportedly seen after vaccination.

Regarding treatment: roughly 20 received Ad26.COV2.S at low or high dose, single or two shots; 5 received placebo; per-sample allocation not given. Sampling took place 63 days after the first vaccine or placebo injection. The sample came from a Boston adult aged 18-55 years. The CDR3 is 12 residues long. V was shortened by 3 bases and J by 4 bases, with 7 bases between the two germline ends. The input for sequencing was peripheral blood, taken in a trial of Ad26.COV2.S vaccine versus placebo. The genes are TRBV12-3 or TRBV12-4 and TRBJ2-7; D is ambiguous. The TCR originated in a person aged 18-65 years who received the Ad26.COV2.S COVID-19 vaccine or a placebo. In DNA, the CDR3 is TGTGCCAGCAGTTTCGGGCCTTACGAGCAGTACTTC. Its protein product is CASSFGPYEQYF.